This T cell receptor beta chain was sequenced during a study of blood T cell repertoires in COVID-19. For the study at large: The United States, Italy and Spain supplied acute and convalescent COVID-19 samples. T cells, B-cell-depleted T cells, or PBMCs supplied cDNA or gDNA.

Original analysis: Estimation of nucleated cell counts relied on the amplification of reference gene primers. The repertoire was sequenced with immunoSEQ multiplex PCR; TCRdb's copy has only in-frame clones and lacks some. Clonal size and the V and J genes are those of that table, whereas D and trimming came from the DNA. The sample has over 60,000 clones, 82% seen once. Germline-derived CDR1 and CDR2 are ENHRY and SYGVKD. This CDR3 is built from 16 residues. J gave up 1 base and V 1 base, and 6 bases lay outside the gene matches. This TCR derives from a human donor in a cohort sampled during active COVID-19. The chain has TRBV10-3 and TRBJ2-5; 7 bases agree with TRBD1. The specimen was peripheral blood. In DNA, the CDR3 is TGTGCCATCAGTGAGTACCAGACAGGGAGCCAAGAGACCCAGTACTTC. This sequence encodes CAISEYQTGSQETQYF.